This T cell receptor (beta chain) was profiled in a study of CD4 T cells in relation to SARS-CoV-2 and coronaviruses. The germline V gene encodes CDR1 SGHKS and CDR2 YYEKEE (reference sequence). Trimming took off 2 bases at V and 5 bases at J, with 8 bases between the two ends. This CDR3 region has 14 residues. Naive and memory CD4+ T cells were cultured with CEF, then survey-sequenced. The repertoire was sequenced with immunoSEQ multiplex PCR; TCRdb's copy has only in-frame clones and lacks some. This table holds about 41,000 clones, 82% found once. Concerning this clone itself: The antigen is not known.

CD4 enrichment then naive enrichment separated naive from memory CD4+ cells. Naive or memory CD4+ cells were cultured 1:1 with T cell-depleted PBMCs plus CEF. Points from the study as a whole: This crossreactivity analysis covered spike protein alone, no other viral proteins.

The sequencing sample was made of naive CD4+ T cells from PBMCs, cultured in vitro. As for subset: naive CD4+ T cells isolated by negative enrichment. The chain combines TRBV5-5 with TRBJ1-6; no clear D gene. This TCR was recovered from an adult with COVID-19. The CDR3 DNA reads as TGTGCCAGCAGCTTTCTCACAGATAATTCACCCCTCCACTTT. Its translation is CASSFLTDNSPLHF. The full variable domain, its missing parts supplied by reference TRBV5-5 and TRBJ1-6, is DAGVTQSPTHLIKTRGQQVTLRCSPISGHKSVSWYQQVLGQGPQFIFQYYEKEERGRGNFPDRFSARQFPNYSSELNVNALLLGDSALYLCASSFLTDNSPLHFGNGTRLTVT.